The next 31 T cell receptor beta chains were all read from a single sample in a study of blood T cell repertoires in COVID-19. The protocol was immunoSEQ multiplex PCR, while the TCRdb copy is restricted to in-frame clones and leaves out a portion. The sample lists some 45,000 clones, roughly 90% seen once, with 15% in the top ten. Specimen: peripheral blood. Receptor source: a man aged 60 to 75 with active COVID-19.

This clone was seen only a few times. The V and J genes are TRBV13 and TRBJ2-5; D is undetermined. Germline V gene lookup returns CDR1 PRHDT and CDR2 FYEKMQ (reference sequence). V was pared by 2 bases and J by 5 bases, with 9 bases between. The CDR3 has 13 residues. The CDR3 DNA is TGTGCCAGCAGCTTAAGTGGAGAGGAGACCCAGTACTTC. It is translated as CASSLSGEETQYF.

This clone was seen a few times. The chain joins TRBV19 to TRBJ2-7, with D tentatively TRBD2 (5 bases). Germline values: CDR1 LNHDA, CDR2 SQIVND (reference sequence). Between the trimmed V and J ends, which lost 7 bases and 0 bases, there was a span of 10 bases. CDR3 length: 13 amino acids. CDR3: CASKSGNSYEQYF. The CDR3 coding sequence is TGTGCCAGTAAGTCGGGAAACTCCTACGAGCAGTACTTC.

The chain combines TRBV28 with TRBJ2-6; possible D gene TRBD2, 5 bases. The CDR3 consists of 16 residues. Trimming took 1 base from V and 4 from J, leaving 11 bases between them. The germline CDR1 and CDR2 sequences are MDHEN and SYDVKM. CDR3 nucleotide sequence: TGTGCCAGCAGTTTATTCGGGGTAGCCGGGGCCAACGTCCTGACTTTC. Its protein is CASSLFGVAGANVLTF. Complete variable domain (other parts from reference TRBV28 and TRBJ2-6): DVKVTQSSRYLVKRTGEKVFLECVQDMDHENMFWYRQDPGLGLRLIYFSYDVKMKEKGDIPEGYSVSREKKERFSLILESASTNQTSMYLCASSLFGVAGANVLTFGAGSRLTVL.

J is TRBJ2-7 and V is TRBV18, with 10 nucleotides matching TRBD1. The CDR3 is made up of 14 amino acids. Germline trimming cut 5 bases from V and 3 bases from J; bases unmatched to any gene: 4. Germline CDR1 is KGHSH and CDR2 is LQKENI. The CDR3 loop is CASSGGTGVYEQYF. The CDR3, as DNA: TGTGCCAGCTCAGGTGGGACAGGGGTCTACGAGCAGTACTTC. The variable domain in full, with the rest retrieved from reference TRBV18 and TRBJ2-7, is NAGVMQNPRHLVRRRGQEARLRCSPMKGHSHVYWYRQLPEEGLKFMVYLQKENIIDESGMPKERFSAEFPKEGPSILRIQQVVRGDSAAYFCASSGGTGVYEQYFGPGTRLTVT.

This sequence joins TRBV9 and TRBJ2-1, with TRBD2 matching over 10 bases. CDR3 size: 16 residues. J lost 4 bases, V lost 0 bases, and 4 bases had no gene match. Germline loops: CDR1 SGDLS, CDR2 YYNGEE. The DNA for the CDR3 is TGTGCCAGCAGCGTAGATAGGACTAGCGGTTACAATGAGCAGTTCTTC. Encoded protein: CASSVDRTSGYNEQFF.

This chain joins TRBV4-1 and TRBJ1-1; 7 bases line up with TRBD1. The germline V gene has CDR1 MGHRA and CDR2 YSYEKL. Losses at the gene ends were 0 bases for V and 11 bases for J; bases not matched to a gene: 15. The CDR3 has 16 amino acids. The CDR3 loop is CASSQDDSTGQSRAFF. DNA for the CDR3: TGCGCCAGCAGCCAAGATGACTCGACGGGACAGAGTAGGGCTTTCTTT.

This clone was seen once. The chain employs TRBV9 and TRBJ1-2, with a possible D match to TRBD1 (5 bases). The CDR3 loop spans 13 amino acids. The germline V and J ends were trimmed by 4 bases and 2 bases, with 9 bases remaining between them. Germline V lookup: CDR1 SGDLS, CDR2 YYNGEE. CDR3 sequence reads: CASSLNRNYGYTF. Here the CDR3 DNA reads TGTGCCAGCAGCTTGAACAGGAACTATGGCTACACCTTC.

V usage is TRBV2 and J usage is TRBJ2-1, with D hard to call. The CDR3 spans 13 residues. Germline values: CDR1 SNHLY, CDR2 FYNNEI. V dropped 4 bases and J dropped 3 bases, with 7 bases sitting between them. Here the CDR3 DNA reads TGTGCCAGCAGTGGAGATGGCTACAATGAGCAGTTCTTC. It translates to CASSGDGYNEQFF. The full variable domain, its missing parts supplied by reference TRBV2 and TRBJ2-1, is EPEVTQTPSHQVTQMGQEVILRCVPISNHLYFYWYRQILGQKVEFLVSFYNNEISEKSEIFDDQFSVERPDGSNFTLKIRSTKLEDSAMYFCASSGDGYNEQFFGPGTRLTVL.

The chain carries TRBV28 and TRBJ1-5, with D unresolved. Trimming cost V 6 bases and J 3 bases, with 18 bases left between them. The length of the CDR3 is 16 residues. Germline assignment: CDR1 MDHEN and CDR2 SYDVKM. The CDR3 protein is CASSRISGSFNQPQHF. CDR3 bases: TGTGCCAGCAGCCGTATTAGCGGATCGTTCAATCAGCCCCAGCATTTT.

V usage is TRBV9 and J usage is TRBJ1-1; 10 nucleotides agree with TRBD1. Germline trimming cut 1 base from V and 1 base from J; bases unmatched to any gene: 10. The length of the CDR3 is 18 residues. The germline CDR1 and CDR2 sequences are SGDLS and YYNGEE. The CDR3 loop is CASSVSETGGVRNTEAFF. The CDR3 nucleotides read TGTGCCAGCAGCGTATCCGAGACAGGGGGCGTTAGGAACACTGAAGCTTTCTTT.

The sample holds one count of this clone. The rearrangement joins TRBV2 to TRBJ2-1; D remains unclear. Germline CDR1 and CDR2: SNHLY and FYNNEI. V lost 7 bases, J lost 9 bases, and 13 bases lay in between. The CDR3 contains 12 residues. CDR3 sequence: CASKDSLGEQFF. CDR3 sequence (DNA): TGTGCCAGCAAAGACTCATTGGGTGAGCAGTTCTTC.

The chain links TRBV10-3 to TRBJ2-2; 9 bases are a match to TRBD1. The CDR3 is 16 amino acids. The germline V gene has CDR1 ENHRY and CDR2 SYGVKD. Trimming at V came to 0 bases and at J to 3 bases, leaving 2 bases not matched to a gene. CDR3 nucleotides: TGTGCCATCAGTGAGTCCTGGACAGGGGACACCGGGGAGCTGTTTTTT. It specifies CAISESWTGDTGELFF.

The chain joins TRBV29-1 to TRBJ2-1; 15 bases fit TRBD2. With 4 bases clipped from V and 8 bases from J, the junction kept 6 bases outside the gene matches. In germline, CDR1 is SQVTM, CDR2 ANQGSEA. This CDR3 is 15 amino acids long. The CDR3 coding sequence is TGCAGCGTTGTTGAAGGACTAGCGGGAGGGTATGAGCAGTTCTTC. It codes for CSVVEGLAGGYEQFF.

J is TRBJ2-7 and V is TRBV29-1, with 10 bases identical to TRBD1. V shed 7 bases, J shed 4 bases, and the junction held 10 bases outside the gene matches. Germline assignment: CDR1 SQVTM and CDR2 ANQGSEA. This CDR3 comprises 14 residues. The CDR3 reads CSASGTGVAYEQYF. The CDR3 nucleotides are TGCAGCGCTTCCGGGACAGGGGTTGCTTACGAGCAGTACTTC.

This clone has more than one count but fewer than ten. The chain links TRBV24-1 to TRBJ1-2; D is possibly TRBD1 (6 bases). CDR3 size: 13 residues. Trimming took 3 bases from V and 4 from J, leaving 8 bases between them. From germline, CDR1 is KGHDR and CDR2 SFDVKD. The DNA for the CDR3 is TGTGCCACCAGTGATCGGACAGCCTATGGCTACACCTTC. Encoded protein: CATSDRTAYGYTF.

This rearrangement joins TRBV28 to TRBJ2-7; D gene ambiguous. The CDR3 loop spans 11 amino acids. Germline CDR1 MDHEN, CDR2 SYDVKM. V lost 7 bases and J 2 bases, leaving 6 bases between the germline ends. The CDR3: CASTFAYEQYF. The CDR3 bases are TGTGCCAGCACCTTCGCCTACGAGCAGTACTTC.

CDR3 amino acids: CASSQVWTGRDGETQYF. The CDR3 DNA reads TGTGCCAGCAGCCAAGTCTGGACAGGGAGGGATGGAGAGACCCAGTACTTC. The rearrangement joins TRBV14 to TRBJ2-5, with D possibly matching TRBD1 (8 bases). The V end lost 1 base, the J end lost 4 bases, and 19 bases lay between the germline ends. CDR3 length: 17 residues. The V gene's germline CDR1 is SGHDN and CDR2 FVKESK.

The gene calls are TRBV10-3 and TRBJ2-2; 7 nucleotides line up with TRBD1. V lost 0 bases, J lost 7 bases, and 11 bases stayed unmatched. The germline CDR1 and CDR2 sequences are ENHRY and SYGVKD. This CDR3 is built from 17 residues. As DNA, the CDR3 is TGTGCCATCAGTGAGTCGTCGGCAGGGGGATCGGGCGGGGAGCTGTTTTTT. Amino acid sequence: CAISESSAGGSGGELFF.

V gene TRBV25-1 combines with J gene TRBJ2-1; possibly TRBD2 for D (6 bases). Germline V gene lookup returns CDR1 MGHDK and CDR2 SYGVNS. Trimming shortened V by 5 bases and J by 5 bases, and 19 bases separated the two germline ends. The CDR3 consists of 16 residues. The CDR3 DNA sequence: TGTGCCAGCAGTACACTTCCGGGACTCCACGACAATGAGCAGTTCTTC. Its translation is CASSTLPGLHDNEQFF.

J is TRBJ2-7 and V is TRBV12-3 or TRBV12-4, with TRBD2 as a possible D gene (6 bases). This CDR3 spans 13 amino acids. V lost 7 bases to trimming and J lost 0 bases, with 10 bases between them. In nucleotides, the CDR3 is TGTGCCAGCATGGAGGGAGTCTCCTACGAGCAGTACTTC. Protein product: CASMEGVSYEQYF.

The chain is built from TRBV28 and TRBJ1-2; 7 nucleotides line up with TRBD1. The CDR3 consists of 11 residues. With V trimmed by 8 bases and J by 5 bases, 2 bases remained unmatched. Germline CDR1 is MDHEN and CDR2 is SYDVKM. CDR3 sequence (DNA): TGTGCCAGCTGGACAGGATATGGCTACACCTTC. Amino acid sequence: CASWTGYGYTF.

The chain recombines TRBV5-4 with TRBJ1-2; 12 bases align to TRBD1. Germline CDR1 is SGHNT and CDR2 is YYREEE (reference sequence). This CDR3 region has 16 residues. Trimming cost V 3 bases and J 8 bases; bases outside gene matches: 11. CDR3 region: CASSSPGDRGREGYTF. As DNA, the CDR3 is TGTGCCAGCAGCTCGCCAGGGGACAGGGGGCGTGAAGGCTACACCTTC.

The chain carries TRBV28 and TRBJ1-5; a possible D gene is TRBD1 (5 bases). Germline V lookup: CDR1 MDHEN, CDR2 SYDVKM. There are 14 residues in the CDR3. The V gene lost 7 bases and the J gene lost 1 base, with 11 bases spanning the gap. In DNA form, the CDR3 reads TGTGCCAGCACCGGGGGGGTGAGCAATCAGCCCCAGCATTTT. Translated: CASTGGVSNQPQHF.

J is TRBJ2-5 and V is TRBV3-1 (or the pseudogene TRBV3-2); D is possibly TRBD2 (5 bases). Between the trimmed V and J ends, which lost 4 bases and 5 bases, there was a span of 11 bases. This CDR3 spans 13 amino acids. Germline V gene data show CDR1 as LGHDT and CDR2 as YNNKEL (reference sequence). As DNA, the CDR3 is TGTGCCAGCAGCCCCCAGGAGCGGGAGACCCAGTACTTC. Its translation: CASSPQERETQYF.

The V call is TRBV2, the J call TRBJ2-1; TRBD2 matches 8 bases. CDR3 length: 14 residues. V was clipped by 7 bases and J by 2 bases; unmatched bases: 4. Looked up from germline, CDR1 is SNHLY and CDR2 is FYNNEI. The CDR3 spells CASTPGGAYNEQFF. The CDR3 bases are TGTGCCAGCACCCCGGGGGGGGCCTACAATGAGCAGTTCTTC.

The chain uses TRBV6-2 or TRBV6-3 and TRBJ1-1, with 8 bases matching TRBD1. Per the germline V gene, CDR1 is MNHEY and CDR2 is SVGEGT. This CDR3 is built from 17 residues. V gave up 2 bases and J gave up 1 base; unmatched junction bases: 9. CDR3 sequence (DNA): TGTGCCAGCAGTTACCCTCCCCGGACAGGGTGGAACACTGAAGCTTTCTTT. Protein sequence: CASSYPPRTGWNTEAFF.

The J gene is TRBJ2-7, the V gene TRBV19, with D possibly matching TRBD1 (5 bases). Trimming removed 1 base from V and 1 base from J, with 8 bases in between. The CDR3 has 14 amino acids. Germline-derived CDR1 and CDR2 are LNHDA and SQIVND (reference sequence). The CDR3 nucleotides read TGTGCCAGTAGTATAGGACAGTTATCCTACGAGCAGTACTTC. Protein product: CASSIGQLSYEQYF.

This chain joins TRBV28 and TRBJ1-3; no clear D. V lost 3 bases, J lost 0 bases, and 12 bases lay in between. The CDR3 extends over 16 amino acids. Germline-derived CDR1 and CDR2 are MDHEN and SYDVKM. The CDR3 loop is CASSFAGLSSGNTIYF. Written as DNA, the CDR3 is TGTGCCAGCAGTTTTGCAGGACTGAGCTCTGGAAACACCATATATTTT.

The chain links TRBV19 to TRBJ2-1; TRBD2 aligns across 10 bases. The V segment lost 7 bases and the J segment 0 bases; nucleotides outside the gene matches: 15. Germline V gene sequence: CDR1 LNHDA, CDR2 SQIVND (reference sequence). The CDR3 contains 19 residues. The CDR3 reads CASNALGTSASSSYNEQFF. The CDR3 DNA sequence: TGTGCCAGTAACGCTTTGGGGACTAGCGCCTCGAGCTCCTACAATGAGCAGTTCTTC.

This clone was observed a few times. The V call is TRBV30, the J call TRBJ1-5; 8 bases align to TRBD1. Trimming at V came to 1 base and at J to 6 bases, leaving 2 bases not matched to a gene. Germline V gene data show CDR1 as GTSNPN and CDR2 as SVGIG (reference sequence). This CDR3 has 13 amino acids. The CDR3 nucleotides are TGTGCCTGGAGTGCAGGGGGCCTTCAGCCCCAGCATTTT. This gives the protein CAWSAGGLQPQHF.

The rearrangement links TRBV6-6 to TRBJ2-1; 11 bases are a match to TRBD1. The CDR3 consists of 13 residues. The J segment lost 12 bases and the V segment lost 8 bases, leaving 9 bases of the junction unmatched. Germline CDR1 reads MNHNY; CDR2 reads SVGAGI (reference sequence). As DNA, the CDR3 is TGTGCCAGCGTAGAGGACAGGGGGCGACGGCAGTTCTTC. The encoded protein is CASVEDRGRRQFF.